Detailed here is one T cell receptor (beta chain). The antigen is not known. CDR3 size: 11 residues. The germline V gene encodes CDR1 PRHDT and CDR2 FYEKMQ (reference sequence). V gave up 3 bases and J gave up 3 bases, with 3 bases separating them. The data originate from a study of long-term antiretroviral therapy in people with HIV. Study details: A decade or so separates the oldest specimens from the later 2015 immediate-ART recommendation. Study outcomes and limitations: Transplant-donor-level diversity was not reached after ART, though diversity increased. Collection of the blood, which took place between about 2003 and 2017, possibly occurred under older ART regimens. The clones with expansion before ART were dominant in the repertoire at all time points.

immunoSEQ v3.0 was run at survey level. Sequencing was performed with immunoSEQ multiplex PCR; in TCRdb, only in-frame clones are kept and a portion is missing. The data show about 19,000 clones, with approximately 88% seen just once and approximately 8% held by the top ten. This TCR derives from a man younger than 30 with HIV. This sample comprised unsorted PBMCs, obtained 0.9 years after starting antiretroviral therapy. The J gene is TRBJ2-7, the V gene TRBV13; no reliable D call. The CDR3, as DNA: TGTGCCAGCAGCTTTTTCTACGAGCAGTACTTC. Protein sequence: CASSFFYEQYF.